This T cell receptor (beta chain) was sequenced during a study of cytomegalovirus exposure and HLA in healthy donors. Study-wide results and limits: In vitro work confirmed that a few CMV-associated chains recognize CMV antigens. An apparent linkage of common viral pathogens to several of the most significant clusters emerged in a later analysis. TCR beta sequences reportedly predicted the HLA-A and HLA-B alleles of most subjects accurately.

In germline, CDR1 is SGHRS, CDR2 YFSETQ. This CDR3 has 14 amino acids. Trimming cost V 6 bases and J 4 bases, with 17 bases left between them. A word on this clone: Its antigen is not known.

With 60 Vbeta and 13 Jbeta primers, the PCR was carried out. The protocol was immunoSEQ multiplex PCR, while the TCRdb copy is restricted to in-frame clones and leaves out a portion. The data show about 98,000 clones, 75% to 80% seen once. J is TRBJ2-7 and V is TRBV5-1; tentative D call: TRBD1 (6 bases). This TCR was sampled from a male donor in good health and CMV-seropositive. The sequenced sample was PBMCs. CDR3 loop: CASKEQGSVYEQYF. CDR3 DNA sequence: TGCGCCAGCAAAGAGCAGGGGTCTGTATACGAGCAGTACTTC. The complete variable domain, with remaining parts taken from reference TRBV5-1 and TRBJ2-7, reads KAGVTQTPRYLIKTRGQQVTLSCSPISGHRSVSWYQQTPGQGLQFLFEYFSETQRNKGNFPGRFSGRQFSNSRSEMNVSTLELGDSALYLCASKEQGSVYEQYFGPGTRLTVT.